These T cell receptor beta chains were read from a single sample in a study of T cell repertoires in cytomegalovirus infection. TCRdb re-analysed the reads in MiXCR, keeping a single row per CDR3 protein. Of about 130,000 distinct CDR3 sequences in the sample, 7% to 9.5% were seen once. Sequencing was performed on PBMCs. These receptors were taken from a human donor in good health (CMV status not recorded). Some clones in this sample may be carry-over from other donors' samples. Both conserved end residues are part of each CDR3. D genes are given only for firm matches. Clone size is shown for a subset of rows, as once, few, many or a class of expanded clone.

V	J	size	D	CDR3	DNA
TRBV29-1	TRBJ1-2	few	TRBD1	CSVEDRGLYGYTF	TGCAGCGTTGAGGACAGGGGCCTCTATGGCTACACCTTC
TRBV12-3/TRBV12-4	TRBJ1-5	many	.	CASSLGPQGQPQHF	TGTGCCAGCAGTTTAGGTCCACAGGGTCAGCCCCAGCATTTT
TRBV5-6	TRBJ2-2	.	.	CASSLGSAPRTGELFF	TGTGCCAGCAGCTTGGGTTCTGCTCCGAGGACCGGGGAGCTGTTTTTT
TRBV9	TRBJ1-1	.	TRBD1	CASSTGTGGGTEAFF	TGTGCCAGCAGCACCGGGACAGGGGGAGGCACTGAAGCTTTCTTT
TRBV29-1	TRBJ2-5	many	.	CSVEGGALGETQYF	TGCAGCGTTGAAGGCGGGGCTTTGGGAGAGACCCAGTACTTC
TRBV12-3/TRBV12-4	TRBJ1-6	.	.	CATATGSYNSPLHF	TGTGCCACCGCGACAGGCTCCTATAATTCACCCCTCCACTTT
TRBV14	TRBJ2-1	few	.	CASSQGGGDYNEQFF	TGTGCCAGCAGCCAAGGAGGGGGGGACTACAATGAGCAGTTCTTC
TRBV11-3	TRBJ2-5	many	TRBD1	CASSPGTGVMETQYF	TGTGCCAGCAGCCCGGGGACAGGGGTCATGGAGACCCAGTACTTC
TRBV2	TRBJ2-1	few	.	CASSSPGQRFF	TGTGCCAGCAGTTCTCCGGGACAACGGTTCTTC
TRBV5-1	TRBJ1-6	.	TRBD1	CASSYSGTGESPLHF	TGCGCCAGCAGCTACTCCGGGACAGGGGAATCACCCCTCCACTTT
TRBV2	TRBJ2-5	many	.	CASIRTLQETQYF	TGTGCCAGCATTAGGACGCTCCAAGAGACCCAGTACTTC
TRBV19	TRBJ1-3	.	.	CASSINSRDTIYF	TGTGCCAGTAGTATAAACAGCCGCGACACCATATATTTT
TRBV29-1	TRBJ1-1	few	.	CSGEENTEAFF	TGCAGCGGCGAAGAGAACACTGAAGCTTTCTTT
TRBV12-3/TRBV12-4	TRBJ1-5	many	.	CASSPSPLNSNQPQHF	TGTGCCAGCAGTCCCTCCCCACTGAATAGCAATCAGCCCCAGCATTTT
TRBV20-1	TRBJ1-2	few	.	CSARGGVYGYTF	TGCAGTGCTAGGGGGGGAGTCTATGGCTACACCTTC
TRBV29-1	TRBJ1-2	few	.	CSVTGFYGYTF	TGCAGCGTGACAGGTTTCTATGGCTACACCTTC